Below, one TCR beta chain is given with its context. Its cognate antigen is unknown. Assay used: immunoSEQ multiplex PCR; TCRdb lists only in-frame clones, some missing. This table holds over 2 million clones, just under 95% found once. Naivety among CD8 cells was defined by CD45RO negativity and positive CCR7 selection, thereby excluding terminally differentiated effector memory CD45RA+ cells. Healthy HIV-negative adults without recent acute infections or vaccinations served as donors. The sample originates from a study of shared clonotypes between healthy human individuals. Study-wide results and caveats: Memory subsets had estimated richness that was generally smaller than that of naive subsets.

The specimen sequenced was naive CD8+ T cells sorted from blood. The sequence derives from a man younger than 30 in good health.

The CDR3: CASSLVVGLNQPQHF. In nucleotides, the CDR3 is TGTGCCAGCAGTTTAGTGGTGGGTCTTAATCAGCCCCAGCATTTT. The rearrangement uses TRBV28 and TRBJ1-5; D ambiguous. The CDR3 is 15 residues long. The germline V gene has CDR1 MDHEN and CDR2 SYDVKM. V gave up 2 bases and J gave up 4 bases, with 12 bases separating them.